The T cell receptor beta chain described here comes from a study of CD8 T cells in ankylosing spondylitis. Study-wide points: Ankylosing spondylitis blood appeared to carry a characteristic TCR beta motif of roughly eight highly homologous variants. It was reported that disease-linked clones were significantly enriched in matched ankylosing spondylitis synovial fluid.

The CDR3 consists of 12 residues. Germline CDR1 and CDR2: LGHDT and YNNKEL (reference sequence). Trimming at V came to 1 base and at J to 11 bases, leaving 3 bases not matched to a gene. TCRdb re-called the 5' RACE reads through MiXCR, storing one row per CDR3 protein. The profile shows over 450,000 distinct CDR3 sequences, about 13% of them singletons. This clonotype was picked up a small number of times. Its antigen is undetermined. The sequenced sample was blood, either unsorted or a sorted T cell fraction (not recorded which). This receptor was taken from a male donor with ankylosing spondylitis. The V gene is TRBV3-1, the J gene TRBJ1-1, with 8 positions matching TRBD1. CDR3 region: CASSQADRAAFF. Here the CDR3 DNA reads TGTGCCAGCAGCCAAGCGGACAGGGCGGCTTTCTTT.